The 6 T cell receptor beta chains below were found in one sample sequenced in a study of blood T cell repertoires in COVID-19. The assay was immunoSEQ multiplex PCR, and TCRdb's table has in-frame clones only and misses some. This sample has roughly 40,000 clones, with about 84% found just once. Sequenced input: peripheral blood. Source of these receptors: a man older than 75 with active or convalescent COVID-19.

On this clone: In the same sample, other DNA sequences code for this CDR3. The chain couples TRBV7-9 to TRBJ1-2; TRBD1 matches 10 bases. CDR3 length: 15 residues. J gave up 3 bases and V 5 bases, and 6 bases lay outside the gene matches. Germline V gene sequence: CDR1 SEHNR, CDR2 FQNEAQ (reference sequence). The CDR3 loop is CASSARDRGDYGYTF. CDR3 coding DNA: TGTGCCAGCAGCGCCCGGGACAGGGGAGACTATGGCTACACCTTC. The whole variable domain, remainder taken from reference TRBV7-9 and TRBJ1-2, is DTGVSQNPRHKITKRGQNVTFRCDPISEHNRLYWYRQTLGQGPEFLTYFQNEAQLEKSRLLSDRFSAERPKGSFSTLEIQRTEQGDSAMYLCASSARDRGDYGYTFGSGTRLTVV.

The genes are TRBV18 and TRBJ2-7; 12 nucleotides match TRBD2. V was pared by 5 bases and J by 5 bases, with 7 bases of the junction left unmatched. The V gene's germline CDR1 is KGHSH and CDR2 LQKENI. The CDR3 is 15 amino acids. The CDR3 DNA follows: TGTGCCAGCTCAACAGGACTAGCGGGAACGAACGAGCAGTACTTC. It encodes CASSTGLAGTNEQYF.

This sequence joins TRBV6-5 and TRBJ2-7; 11 nucleotides align to TRBD2. CDR3 length: 14 residues. In germline, CDR1 is MNHEY, CDR2 SVGAGI. Trimming took 6 bases from V and 2 from J; bases not matched to a gene: 3. The CDR3 protein is CASSVTSGAYEQYF. The CDR3 coding sequence is TGTGCCAGCAGCGTGACTAGCGGGGCCTACGAGCAGTACTTC.

This chain joins TRBV12-3 or TRBV12-4 and TRBJ1-5; no firm D call. Trimming pared 1 base from V and 10 bases from J, leaving 8 bases between. There are 12 residues in the CDR3. The DNA for the CDR3 is TGTGCCAGCAGTTTAGGAGTTCACCCCCAGCATTTT. It codes for CASSLGVHPQHF.

This chain connects TRBV5-1 to TRBJ2-7; no clear D gene. From germline, CDR1 is SGHRS and CDR2 YFSETQ. This CDR3 contains 14 residues. The V end was cut by 4 bases, the J end by 2 bases, with 13 bases between. In DNA, the CDR3 is TGCGCCAGCAGCCCACTCCGTCCGACCTACGAGCAGTACTTC. Its translation is CASSPLRPTYEQYF.

The chain carries TRBV7-9 and TRBJ2-7; D unclear. This CDR3 spans 11 amino acids. Per the germline V gene, CDR1 is SEHNR and CDR2 is FQNEAQ (reference sequence). V was clipped by 5 bases and J by 6 bases, with 8 bases between them. The CDR3 region is CASSIHREQYF. The DNA of the CDR3 is TGTGCCAGCAGCATACACCGCGAGCAGTACTTC.